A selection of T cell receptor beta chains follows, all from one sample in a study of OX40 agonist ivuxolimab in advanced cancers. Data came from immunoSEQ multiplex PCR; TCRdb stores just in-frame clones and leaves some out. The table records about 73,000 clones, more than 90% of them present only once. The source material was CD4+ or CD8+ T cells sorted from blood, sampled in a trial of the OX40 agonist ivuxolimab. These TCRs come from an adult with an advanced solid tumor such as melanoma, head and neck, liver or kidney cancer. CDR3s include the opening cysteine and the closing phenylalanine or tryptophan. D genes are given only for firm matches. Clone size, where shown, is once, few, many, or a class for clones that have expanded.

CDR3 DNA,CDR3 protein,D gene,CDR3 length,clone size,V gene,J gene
TGTGCCAGCAGCTTCGGCCAAGGGACCCAGTACTTC,CASSFGQGTQYF,.,12,.,TRBV11-2,TRBJ2-5
TGTGCCGCCCGGGGCGGGACAACCTACAATGAGCAGTTCTTC,CAARGGTTYNEQFF,.,14,.,TRBV2,TRBJ2-1
TGCGCCAGCAGCCCATTAGGGTCCATGAACACTGAAGCTTTCTTT,CASSPLGSMNTEAFF,.,15,.,TRBV4-1,TRBJ1-1
TGTGCCAGCAGCTTAGCGCGGCTAGCGGGGGGCGGTTACGAGCAGTACTTC,CASSLARLAGGGYEQYF,TRBD2,17,.,TRBV7-2,TRBJ2-7
TGTGCCAGCAGTTTAATGGGGGGAGCCTATGGCTACACCTTC,CASSLMGGAYGYTF,.,14,.,TRBV27,TRBJ1-2
TGTGCCAGCAGTTGGAAGACGACTAGCGGACTAGAATCCTACGAGCAGTACTTC,CASSWKTTSGLESYEQYF,TRBD2,18,.,TRBV27,TRBJ2-7
TGCGCCAGCAGCCAAAGGCAGGGAGGGATGAACACTGAAGCTTTCTTT,CASSQRQGGMNTEAFF,.,16,.,TRBV4-1,TRBJ1-1
TGTGCCAGCAGCTTACCTTCTGGGGCCAACGTCCTGACTTTC,CASSLPSGANVLTF,.,14,.,TRBV7-9,TRBJ2-6
TGTGCCAGCAGCTTGGCAACCGCCTTCAGTGAAGCTTTCTTT,CASSLATAFSEAFF,.,14,few,TRBV5-6,TRBJ1-1
TGTGCCAGCAGCGCTAGCGGGGGGGCCTCCTACGAGCAGTACTTC,CASSASGGASYEQYF,TRBD2,15,.,TRBV7-8,TRBJ2-7
TGTGCCATCAGTGAGTCTAGTCTTGCAGGGACCGGTGAAAAACTGTTTTTT,CAISESSLAGTGEKLFF,.,17,.,TRBV10-3,TRBJ1-4
TGTGCCAGCAGCTTAGGACTAGCGGGGGGGCCTGGCACAGATACGCAGTATTTT,CASSLGLAGGPGTDTQYF,TRBD2,18,.,TRBV7-2,TRBJ2-3
TGTGCCAGCAGCTCCCCCCTGACTAGCGGGAAAGATACGCAGTATTTT,CASSSPLTSGKDTQYF,TRBD2,16,once,TRBV7-9,TRBJ2-3
TGTGCCAGCACCCCCATAGCGGGGGAAGAGACCCAGTACTTC,CASTPIAGEETQYF,TRBD2,14,.,TRBV11-2,TRBJ2-5
TGTGCCAGCAGTGAAGCCCAGGGAATCTCCTACGAGCAGTACTTC,CASSEAQGISYEQYF,.,15,.,TRBV2,TRBJ2-7